This T cell receptor (beta chain) was recorded in a study of human T cells and chemical hapten exposure. About the study: There were per-sample TCR yield variations, arising mainly from small pooled library volume differences.

Time point described: healthy volunteer bleed at 6 weeks. Total RNA was extracted from unfractionated whole blood. V gave up 6 bases and J gave up 7 bases, with 12 bases separating them. The CDR3 spans 12 residues. Germline V lookup: CDR1 MDHEN, CDR2 SYDVKM. Individual cDNA molecules in this library carried unique molecular identifiers. Authors' analysis steps: Sample-level TCR yields exhibited a median of 95,638, with a range of about 20,000 to 690,600. Each CDR3 protein is one row after TCRdb ran MiXCR on the RACE reads. In this record, the V and J calls reflect TCRdb's handling and not the investigators' own analysis. The table shows some 40,000 distinct CDR3 sequences, with approximately 4% occurring only once. Study findings and constraints: With regard to DPC sensitization, TCRs above 1 in 1000 frequency did not change.

This clonotype was found many times. Antigen: not known. This sequence was found in a human donor in good health. Some clones in this sample may be carry-over from other donors' samples. V usage is TRBV28 and J usage is TRBJ1-1; D is undetermined. Material: whole blood. The CDR3: CASSLTRFEAFF. CDR3 DNA sequence: TGTGCCAGCAGCCTCACACGGTTTGAAGCTTTCTTT.